The 5 T cell receptor beta chains given below trace back to one sample, sequenced in a study of siplizumab effects on memory and regulatory T cells. The repertoire was sequenced with immunoSEQ multiplex PCR; TCRdb's copy has only in-frame clones and lacks some. Counted here are about 120,000 clones, about 95% occurring once; the ten biggest clones make up roughly 1.5%. The sample taken for sequencing was non-Treg CD4+ T cells sorted from blood. These receptors were collected from a human donor in good health.

This clone was observed a single time. Because the CDR3's place on the DNA is in doubt, the DNA is left out and the CDR3 is given as listed by TCRdb. CDR3 sequence reads: CASILAPGRDTQYF. The chain combines TRBV6-1 with TRBJ2-3; the table's D call TRBD2 went unverified against the DNA. The CDR3 has 14 amino acids, counting both end residues. Per the germline V gene, CDR1 is MNHNS and CDR2 is SASEGT.

The CDR3 protein is CASKDRGTSYEQYF. The CDR3 bases are TGTGCCAGCAAGGACAGGGGGACCTCCTACGAGCAGTACTTC. The genes are TRBV2 and TRBJ2-7; 10 bases agree with TRBD1. CDR1 is SNHLY, CDR2 FYNNEI, per germline. This CDR3 has 14 amino acids. J was trimmed by 0 bases and V by 7 bases; bases with no gene match: 3.

V usage is TRBV27 and J usage is TRBJ1-1; 7 nucleotides agree with TRBD1. Looked up from germline, CDR1 is MNHEY and CDR2 is SMNVEV (reference sequence). The ends lost 5 bases at V and 10 bases at J; junction bases unmatched: 10. The CDR3 totals 13 residues. CDR3 amino acids: CASSPSLRGRAFF. The CDR3 DNA sequence: TGTGCCAGCAGTCCTTCCTTGAGGGGGCGAGCTTTCTTT.

The chain joins TRBV6-1 to TRBJ2-1; 7 nucleotides align to TRBD1. Germline V CDR1 and CDR2: MNHNS, SASEGT. J was trimmed by 4 bases and V by 10 bases; bases with no gene match: 10. The CDR3 contains 14 residues. CDR3 region: CAIALGTVYNEQFF. CDR3 DNA: TGTGCCATCGCGCTCGGGACAGTTTACAATGAGCAGTTCTTC.

The rearrangement uses TRBV10-3 and TRBJ2-2; D gene ambiguous. Trimming removed 7 bases from V and 4 bases from J, with 10 bases in between. This CDR3 has 13 residues. Germline CDR1 reads ENHRY; CDR2 reads SYGVKD. As DNA, the CDR3 is TGTGCCATCAATCCTGGGTTCACCGGGGAGCTGTTTTTT. Translation gives CAINPGFTGELFF.